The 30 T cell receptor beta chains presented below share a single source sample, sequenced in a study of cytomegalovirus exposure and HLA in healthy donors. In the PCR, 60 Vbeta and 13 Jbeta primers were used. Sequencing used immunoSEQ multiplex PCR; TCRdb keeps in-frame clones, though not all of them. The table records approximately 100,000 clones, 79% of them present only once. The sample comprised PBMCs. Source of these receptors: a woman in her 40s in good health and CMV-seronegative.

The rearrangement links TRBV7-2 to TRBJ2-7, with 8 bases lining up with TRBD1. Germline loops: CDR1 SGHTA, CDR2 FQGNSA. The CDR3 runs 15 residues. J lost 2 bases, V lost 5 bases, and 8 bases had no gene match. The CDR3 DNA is TGTGCCAGCAGCCCACAACAGGGGGGAACCTACGAGCAGTACTTC. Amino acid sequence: CASSPQQGGTYEQYF.

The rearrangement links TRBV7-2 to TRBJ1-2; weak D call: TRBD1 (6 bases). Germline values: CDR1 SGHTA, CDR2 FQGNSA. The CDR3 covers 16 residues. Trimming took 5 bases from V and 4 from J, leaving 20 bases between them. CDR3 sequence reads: CASSVRTGRDGYGYTF. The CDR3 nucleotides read TGTGCCAGCAGCGTACGAACAGGGAGGGACGGCTATGGCTACACCTTC.

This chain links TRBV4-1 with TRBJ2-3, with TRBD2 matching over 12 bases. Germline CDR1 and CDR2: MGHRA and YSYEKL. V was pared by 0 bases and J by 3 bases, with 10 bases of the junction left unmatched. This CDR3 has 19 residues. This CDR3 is CASSQDSVRTSGATDTQYF. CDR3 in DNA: TGCGCCAGCAGCCAAGATTCCGTCAGGACTAGCGGGGCGACAGATACGCAGTATTTT.

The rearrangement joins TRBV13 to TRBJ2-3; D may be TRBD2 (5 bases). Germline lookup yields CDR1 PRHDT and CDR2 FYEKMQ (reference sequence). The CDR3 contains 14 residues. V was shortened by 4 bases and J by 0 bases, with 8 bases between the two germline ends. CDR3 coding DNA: TGTGCCAGCAGCTCCCGGACTAGCACAGATACGCAGTATTTT. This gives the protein CASSSRTSTDTQYF.

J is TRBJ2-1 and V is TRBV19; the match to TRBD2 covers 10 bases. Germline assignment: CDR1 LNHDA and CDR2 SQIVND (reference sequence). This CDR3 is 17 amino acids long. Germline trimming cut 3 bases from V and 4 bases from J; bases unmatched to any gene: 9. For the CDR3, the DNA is TGTGCCAGTAGTATTGCGGCGACTAGCGGGCCGTACAATGAGCAGTTCTTC. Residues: CASSIAATSGPYNEQFF.

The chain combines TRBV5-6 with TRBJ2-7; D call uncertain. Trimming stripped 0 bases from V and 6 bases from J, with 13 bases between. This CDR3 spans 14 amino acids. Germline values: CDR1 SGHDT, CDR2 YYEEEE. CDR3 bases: TGTGCCAGCAGCTTGGATCCGTTCGGTTCCGAGCAGTACTTC. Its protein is CASSLDPFGSEQYF.

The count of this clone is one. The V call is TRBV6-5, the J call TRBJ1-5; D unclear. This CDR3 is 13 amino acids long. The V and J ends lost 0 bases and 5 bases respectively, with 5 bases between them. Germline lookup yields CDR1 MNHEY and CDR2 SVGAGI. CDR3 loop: CASSYSQYQPQHF. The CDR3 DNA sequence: TGTGCCAGCAGTTACTCACAATATCAGCCCCAGCATTTT.

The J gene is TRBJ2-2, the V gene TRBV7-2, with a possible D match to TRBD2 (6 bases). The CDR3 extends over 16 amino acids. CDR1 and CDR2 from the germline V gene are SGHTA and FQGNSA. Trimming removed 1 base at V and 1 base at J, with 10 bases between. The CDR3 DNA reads TGTGCCAGCAGCTTAGTTGGAGGGGTGAACACCGGGGAGCTGTTTTTT. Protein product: CASSLVGGVNTGELFF. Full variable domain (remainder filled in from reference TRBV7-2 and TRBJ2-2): GAGVSQSPSNKVTEKGKDVELRCDPISGHTALYWYRQSLGQGLEFLIYFQGNSAPDKSGLPSDRFSAERTGGSVSTLTIQRTQQEDSAVYLCASSLVGGVNTGELFFGEGSRLTVL.

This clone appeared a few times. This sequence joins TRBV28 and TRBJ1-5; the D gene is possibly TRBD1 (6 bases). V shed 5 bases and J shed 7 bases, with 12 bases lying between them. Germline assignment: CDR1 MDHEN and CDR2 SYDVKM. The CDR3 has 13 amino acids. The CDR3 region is CASSNRAAQPQHF. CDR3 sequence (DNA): TGTGCCAGCAGTAACAGGGCGGCGCAGCCCCAGCATTTT. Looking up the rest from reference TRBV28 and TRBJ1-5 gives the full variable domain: DVKVTQSSRYLVKRTGEKVFLECVQDMDHENMFWYRQDPGLGLRLIYFSYDVKMKEKGDIPEGYSVSREKKERFSLILESASTNQTSMYLCASSNRAAQPQHFGDGTRLSIL.

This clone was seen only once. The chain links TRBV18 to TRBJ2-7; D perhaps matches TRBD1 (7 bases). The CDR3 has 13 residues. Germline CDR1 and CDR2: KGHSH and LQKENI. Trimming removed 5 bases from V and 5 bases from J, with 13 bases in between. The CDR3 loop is CASSTRGRNEQYF. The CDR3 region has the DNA TGTGCCAGCTCAACCAGGGGGAGGAACGAGCAGTACTTC. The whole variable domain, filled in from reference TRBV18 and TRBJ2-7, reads NAGVMQNPRHLVRRRGQEARLRCSPMKGHSHVYWYRQLPEEGLKFMVYLQKENIIDESGMPKERFSAEFPKEGPSILRIQQVVRGDSAAYFCASSTRGRNEQYFGPGTRLTVT.

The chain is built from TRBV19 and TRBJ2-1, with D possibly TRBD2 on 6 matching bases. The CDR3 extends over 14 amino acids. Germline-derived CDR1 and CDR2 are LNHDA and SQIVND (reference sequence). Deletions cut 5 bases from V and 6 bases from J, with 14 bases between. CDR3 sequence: CASSVAVESNEQFF. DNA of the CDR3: TGTGCCAGTAGTGTAGCGGTCGAAAGCAATGAGCAGTTCTTC.

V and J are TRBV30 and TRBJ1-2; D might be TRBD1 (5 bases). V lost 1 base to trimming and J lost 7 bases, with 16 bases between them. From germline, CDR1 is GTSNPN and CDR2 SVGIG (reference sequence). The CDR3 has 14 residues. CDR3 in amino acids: CAWSAPSGHTGYTF. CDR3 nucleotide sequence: TGTGCCTGGAGTGCCCCTTCCGGACACACTGGCTACACCTTC. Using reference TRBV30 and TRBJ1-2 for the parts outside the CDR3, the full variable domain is SQTIHQWPATLVQPVGSPLSLECTVEGTSNPNLYWYRQAAGRGLQLLFYSVGIGQISSEVPQNLSASRPQDRQFILSSKKLLLSDSGFYLCAWSAPSGHTGYTFGSGTRLTVV.

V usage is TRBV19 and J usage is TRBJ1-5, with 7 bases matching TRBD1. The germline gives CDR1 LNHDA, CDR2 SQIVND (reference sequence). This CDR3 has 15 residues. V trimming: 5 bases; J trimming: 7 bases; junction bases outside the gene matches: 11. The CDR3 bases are TGTGCCAGTAGTCCCGAGGGGGCGCCTAGGCAGCCCCAGCATTTT. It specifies CASSPEGAPRQPQHF.

The CDR3: CASSQDPREGEAFF. The CDR3 region has the DNA TGTGCCAGCAGCCAAGACCCCCGAGAGGGTGAAGCTTTCTTT. V gene TRBV9 combines with J gene TRBJ1-1; no firm D call. Trimming left V 4 bases short and J 7 bases short, with 17 bases between. CDR1 and CDR2 from the germline V gene are SGDLS and YYNGEE. The CDR3 extends over 14 amino acids.

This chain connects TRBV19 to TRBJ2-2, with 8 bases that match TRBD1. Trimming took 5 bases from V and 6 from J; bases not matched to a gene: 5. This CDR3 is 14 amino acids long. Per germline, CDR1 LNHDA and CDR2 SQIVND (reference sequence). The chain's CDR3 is CASSVDRVPGELFF. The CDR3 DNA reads TGTGCCAGTAGTGTGGACAGGGTCCCCGGGGAGCTGTTTTTT.

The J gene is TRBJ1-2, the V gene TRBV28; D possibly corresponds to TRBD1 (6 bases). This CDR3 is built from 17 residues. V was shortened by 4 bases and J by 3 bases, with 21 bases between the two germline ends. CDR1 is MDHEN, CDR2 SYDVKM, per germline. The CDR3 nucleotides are TGTGCCAGCAGTTCCATCGGGCGGGGGGGCGCTGACTATGGCTACACCTTC. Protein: CASSSIGRGGADYGYTF.

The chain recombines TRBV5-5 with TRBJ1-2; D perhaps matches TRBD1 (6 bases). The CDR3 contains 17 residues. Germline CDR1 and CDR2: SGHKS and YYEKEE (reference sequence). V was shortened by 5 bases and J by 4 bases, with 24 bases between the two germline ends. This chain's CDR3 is CASSPGQGKVIAYGYTF. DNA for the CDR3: TGTGCCAGCAGTCCGGGCCAGGGGAAGGTAATTGCCTATGGCTACACCTTC.

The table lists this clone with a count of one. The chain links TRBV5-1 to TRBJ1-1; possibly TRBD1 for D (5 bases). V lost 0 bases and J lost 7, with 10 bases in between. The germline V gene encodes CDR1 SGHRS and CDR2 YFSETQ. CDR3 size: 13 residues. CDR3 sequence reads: CASSLAVDSEAFF. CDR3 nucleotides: TGCGCCAGCAGCTTGGCCGTCGACAGTGAAGCTTTCTTT.

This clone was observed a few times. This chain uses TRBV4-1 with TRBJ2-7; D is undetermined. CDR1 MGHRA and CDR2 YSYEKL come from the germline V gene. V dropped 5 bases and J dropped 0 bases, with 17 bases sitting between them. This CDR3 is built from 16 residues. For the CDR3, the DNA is TGCGCCAGCAGCGGCGACGCGAGGCCCAACTCCTACGAGCAGTACTTC. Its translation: CASSGDARPNSYEQYF.

CDR3 sequence: CASSGAAPSTDTQYF. For the CDR3, the DNA is TGTGCCAGCAGTGGAGCAGCGCCTAGCACAGATACGCAGTATTTT. The rearrangement links TRBV2 to TRBJ2-3; no definite D call. The CDR3 has 15 residues. Trimming left V 4 bases short and J 0 bases short, with 11 bases between. From germline, CDR1 is SNHLY and CDR2 FYNNEI.

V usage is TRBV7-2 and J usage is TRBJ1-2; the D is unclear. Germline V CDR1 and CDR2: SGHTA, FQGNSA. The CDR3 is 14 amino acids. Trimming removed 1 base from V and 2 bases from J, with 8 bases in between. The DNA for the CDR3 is TGTGCCAGCAGCTTAGAAGGACTGAACTATGGCTACACCTTC. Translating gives CASSLEGLNYGYTF.

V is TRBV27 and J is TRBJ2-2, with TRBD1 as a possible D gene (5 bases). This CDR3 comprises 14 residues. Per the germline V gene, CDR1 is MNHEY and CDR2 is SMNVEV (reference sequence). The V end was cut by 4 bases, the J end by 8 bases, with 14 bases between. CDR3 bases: TGTGCCAGCAGTTCGACAGCCTCATTGGGGGAGCTGTTTTTT. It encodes CASSSTASLGELFF.

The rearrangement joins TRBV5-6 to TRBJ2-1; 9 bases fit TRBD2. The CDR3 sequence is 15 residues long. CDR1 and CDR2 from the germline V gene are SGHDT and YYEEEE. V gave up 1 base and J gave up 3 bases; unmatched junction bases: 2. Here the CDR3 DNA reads TGTGCCAGCAGCTTGATTAGCGGGGGCTACAATGAGCAGTTCTTC. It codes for CASSLISGGYNEQFF.

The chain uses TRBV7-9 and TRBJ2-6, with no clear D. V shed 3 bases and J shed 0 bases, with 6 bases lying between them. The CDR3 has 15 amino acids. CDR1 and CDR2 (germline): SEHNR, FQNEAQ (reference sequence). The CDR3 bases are TGTGCCAGCAGCTTTAGTGTCTCTGGGGCCAACGTCCTGACTTTC. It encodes CASSFSVSGANVLTF.

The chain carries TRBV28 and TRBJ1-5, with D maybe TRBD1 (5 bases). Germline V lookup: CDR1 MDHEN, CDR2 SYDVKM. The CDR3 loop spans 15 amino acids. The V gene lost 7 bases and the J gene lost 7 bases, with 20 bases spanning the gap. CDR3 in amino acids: CASIVGGGVVQPQHF. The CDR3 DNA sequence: TGTGCCAGCATTGTTGGCGGGGGGGTGGTGCAGCCCCAGCATTTT.

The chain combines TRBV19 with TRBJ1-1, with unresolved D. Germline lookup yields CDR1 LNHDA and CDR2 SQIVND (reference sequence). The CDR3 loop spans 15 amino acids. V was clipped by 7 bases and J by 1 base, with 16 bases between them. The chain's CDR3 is CASIEGWVGNTEAFF. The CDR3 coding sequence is TGTGCCAGTATCGAGGGATGGGTGGGGAACACTGAAGCTTTCTTT.

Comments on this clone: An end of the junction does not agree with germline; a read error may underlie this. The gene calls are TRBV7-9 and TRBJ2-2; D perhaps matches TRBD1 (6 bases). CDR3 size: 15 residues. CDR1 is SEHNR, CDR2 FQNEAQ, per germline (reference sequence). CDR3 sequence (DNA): TGTTCCAGCCCTTTCTGGAATAGGGGGACCGGGGAGCTGTTTTTT. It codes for CSSPFWNRGTGELFF.

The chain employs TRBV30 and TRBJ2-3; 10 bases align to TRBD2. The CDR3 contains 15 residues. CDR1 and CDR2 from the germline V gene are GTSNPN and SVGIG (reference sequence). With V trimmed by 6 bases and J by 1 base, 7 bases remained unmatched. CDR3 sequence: CACLRTSGGTDTQYF. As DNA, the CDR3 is TGTGCCTGCTTAAGGACTAGCGGTGGCACAGATACGCAGTATTTT.

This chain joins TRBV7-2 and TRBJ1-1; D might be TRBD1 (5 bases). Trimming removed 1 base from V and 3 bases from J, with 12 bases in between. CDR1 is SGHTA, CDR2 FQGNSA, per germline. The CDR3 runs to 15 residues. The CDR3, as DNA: TGTGCCAGCAGCTTAGTCAGGGCAGGACACACTGAAGCTTTCTTT. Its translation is CASSLVRAGHTEAFF.

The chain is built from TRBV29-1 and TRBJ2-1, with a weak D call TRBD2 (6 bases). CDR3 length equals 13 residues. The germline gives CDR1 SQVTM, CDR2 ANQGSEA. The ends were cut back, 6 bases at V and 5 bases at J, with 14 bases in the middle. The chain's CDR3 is CSVTGTGNNEQFF. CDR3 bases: TGCAGCGTGACCGGGACTGGCAACAATGAGCAGTTCTTC.